This TCR beta chain comes out of a study of control samples from healthy donors and cancer patients. The CDR3 runs 13 residues. Trimming left V 4 bases short and J 9 bases short, with 16 bases between. The germline V gene has CDR1 SGHRS and CDR2 YFSETQ. In this sample, this clone turned up a few times. The repertoire was sequenced with immunoSEQ multiplex PCR; TCRdb's copy has only in-frame clones and lacks some. Of 71,000 or so clones listed, roughly 86% are singletons. Sequencing was carried out using PBMCs. The sequence was collected from a man in his 60s with lung cancer. The rearrangement links TRBV5-1 to TRBJ1-1, with TRBD1 as a possible D gene (5 bases). The CDR3 loop reads CASSEQGGTKAFF. CDR3 nucleotide sequence: TGCGCCAGCAGCGAGCAGGGAGGAACCAAAGCTTTCTTT.